The 26 T cell receptor beta chains presented below share a single source sample, sequenced in a study of shared clonotypes between healthy human individuals. Naive CD8 cells comprised CD45RO-negative, CCR7-positively selected cells, excluding terminally differentiated effector memory CD45RA+ cells. The repertoire was sequenced with immunoSEQ multiplex PCR; TCRdb's copy has only in-frame clones and lacks some. The sample carries over 2,000,000 clones, 93% recorded once. Sequenced input: naive CD8+ T cells from PBMCs. Receptor source: a man aged 18-30 years in good health. Some clones in this sample may be carry-over from other donors' samples.

This clone was seen once. V is TRBV28 and J is TRBJ2-1, with TRBD2 matching 10 bases. The CDR3 is made up of 14 amino acids. V trimming: 11 bases; J trimming: 6 bases; junction bases outside the gene matches: 10. Germline lookup yields CDR1 MDHEN and CDR2 SYDVKM. CDR3 in amino acids: CASQGSGGFNEQFF. CDR3 coding DNA: TGTGCCTCCCAGGGTAGCGGGGGGTTCAATGAGCAGTTCTTC.

The chain recombines TRBV2 with TRBJ1-5; D remains unclear. Germline CDR1 reads SNHLY; CDR2 reads FYNNEI. The CDR3 contains 13 residues. V lost 6 bases and J lost 2, with 8 bases in between. The CDR3 DNA is TGTGCCAGCAGCCAAAAGGGCAATCAGCCCCAGCATTTT. It encodes CASSQKGNQPQHF. The whole variable domain, remainder taken from reference TRBV2 and TRBJ1-5, is EPEVTQTPSHQVTQMGQEVILRCVPISNHLYFYWYRQILGQKVEFLVSFYNNEISEKSEIFDDQFSVERPDGSNFTLKIRSTKLEDSAMYFCASSQKGNQPQHFGDGTRLSIL.

The gene calls are TRBV11-2 and TRBJ2-7, with TRBD1 identical over 11 bases. V dropped 3 bases and J dropped 2; count of bases not matched to a gene: 9. This CDR3 has 17 amino acids. Germline CDR1 reads SGHAT; CDR2 reads FQNNGV. The CDR3 region has the DNA TGTGCCAGCAGCTTGGGACACTGGGGACAGGGGGCCTACGAGCAGTACTTC. Its protein is CASSLGHWGQGAYEQYF.

The V gene is TRBV21-1, the J gene TRBJ1-1; the D call TRBD1 from the table was never checked on the DNA. TRBV21-1 is assigned pseudogene status. The CDR3 is made up of 13 amino acids. CDR3 loop: CASSKDRDTEAFF. CDR3 coding DNA: TGTGCCAGCAGCAAAGACAGGGACACTGAAGCTTTCTTT.

The chain recombines TRBV4-2 with TRBJ2-1; D remains unclear. Deletions cut 0 bases from V and 8 bases from J, with 20 bases between. Germline CDR1 is LGHNA and CDR2 is YNFKEQ. The length of the CDR3 is 17 residues. In nucleotides, the CDR3 is TGTGCCAGCAGCCAAGAAGGACCGCGAGAACTCACAGATGAGCAGTTCTTC. It translates to CASSQEGPRELTDEQFF.

The chain carries TRBV7-9 and TRBJ2-7; D may be TRBD1 (6 bases). CDR1 SEHNR and CDR2 FQNEAQ come from the germline V gene (reference sequence). The CDR3 covers 15 residues. Trimming removed 1 base from V and 4 bases from J, with 14 bases in between. Here the CDR3 reads CASSLGAGAVYEQYF. The CDR3 coding sequence is TGTGCCAGCAGCTTAGGAGCAGGGGCTGTGTACGAGCAGTACTTC.

The chain recombines TRBV5-4 with TRBJ1-5; D is undetermined. Germline-derived CDR1 and CDR2 are SGHNT and YYREEE (reference sequence). The CDR3 is 15 amino acids. V was clipped by 3 bases and J by 0 bases, with 10 bases between them. The CDR3 spells CASSSKADSNQPQHF. CDR3 coding DNA: TGTGCCAGCAGCTCGAAGGCCGATAGCAATCAGCCCCAGCATTTT.

The chain couples TRBV9 to TRBJ1-1; TRBD1 is a possible D gene (5 bases). CDR1 SGDLS and CDR2 YYNGEE come from the germline V gene. The CDR3 sequence is 16 residues long. V lost 0 bases to trimming and J lost 6 bases, with 18 bases between them. The CDR3: CASSVAPDTNHAEAFF. In DNA form, the CDR3 reads TGTGCCAGCAGCGTAGCTCCGGACACCAATCATGCTGAAGCTTTCTTT.

The chain recombines TRBV30 with TRBJ2-5; 13 positions match TRBD2. This CDR3 is built from 15 residues. Germline CDR1 is GTSNPN and CDR2 is SVGIG (reference sequence). After removal of 1 base from V and 5 bases from J, the junction contained 4 bases not matched to a gene. Here the CDR3 reads CAWSAGTSGTETQYF. CDR3 nucleotide sequence: TGTGCCTGGAGTGCGGGGACTAGCGGGACGGAGACCCAGTACTTC.

With respect to this clone: Other nucleotide sequences in the sample specify the same CDR3. V usage is TRBV9 and J usage is TRBJ2-7; D ambiguous. This CDR3 contains 14 residues. CDR1 and CDR2 (germline): SGDLS, YYNGEE. Trimming pared 0 bases from V and 2 bases from J, leaving 9 bases between. CDR3 DNA: TGTGCCAGCAGCGTAGGAGGTAGCACCTACGAGCAGTACTTC. Translated, it gives CASSVGGSTYEQYF.

The rearrangement links TRBV27 to TRBJ1-2, with D possibly matching TRBD1 (6 bases). Germline V lookup: CDR1 MNHEY, CDR2 SMNVEV (reference sequence). V gave up 8 bases and J gave up 2 bases, with 12 bases separating them. This CDR3 comprises 13 residues. CDR3 bases: TGTGCCAGCGGTCAGGGGCCCAACTATGGCTACACCTTC. As protein: CASGQGPNYGYTF.

The chain is built from TRBV4-3 and TRBJ1-1; D may be TRBD1 (6 bases). Germline loops: CDR1 LGHNA, CDR2 YSLEER. Trimming cost V 3 bases and J 5 bases, with 10 bases left between them. The CDR3 has 13 amino acids. The CDR3 DNA reads TGCGCCAGCAGCCAGAACAGGGTAACTGAAGCTTTCTTT. Translated: CASSQNRVTEAFF.

The V and J genes are TRBV28 and TRBJ1-2; TRBD1 might be the D (5 bases). The V gene lost 3 bases and the J gene lost 3 bases, with 14 bases spanning the gap. There are 15 residues in the CDR3. CDR1 is MDHEN and CDR2 is SYDVKM in the germline V gene. The CDR3 loop reads CASSFMNRRDYGYTF. CDR3 nucleotide sequence: TGTGCCAGCAGTTTTATGAACAGGCGAGACTATGGCTACACCTTC.

The chain uses TRBV4-3 and TRBJ2-3, with a possible D match to TRBD2 (5 bases). CDR3 size: 18 residues. Germline CDR1 and CDR2: LGHNA and YSLEER. Trimming removed 0 bases from V and 0 bases from J, with 16 bases in between. The CDR3 nucleotides read TGCGCCAGCAGCCAAGATCTGGGGAGCGGCACTAGCACAGATACGCAGTATTTT. Translated, it gives CASSQDLGSGTSTDTQYF.

This sequence joins TRBV9 and TRBJ2-3, with D perhaps TRBD1 (7 bases). CDR1 SGDLS and CDR2 YYNGEE come from the germline V gene. The CDR3 has 17 residues. Trimming stripped 0 bases from V and 6 bases from J, with 20 bases between. This chain's CDR3 is CASSVGSRGDDADTQYF. The DNA for the CDR3 is TGTGCCAGCAGCGTAGGGAGCAGGGGGGACGATGCGGATACGCAGTATTTT.

The rearrangement links TRBV7-6 to TRBJ2-7, with TRBD2 matching over 7 bases. V gave up 5 bases and J gave up 0 bases; unmatched junction bases: 7. Germline V gene sequence: CDR1 SGHVS, CDR2 FNYEAQ. The CDR3 contains 15 residues. The CDR3 protein is CASSSTSASSYEQYF. The CDR3 nucleotides read TGTGCCAGCAGCAGTACTAGCGCTAGCTCCTACGAGCAGTACTTC.

This CDR3 reads CAISESALAGTDEQFF. CDR3 coding DNA: TGTGCCATCAGTGAGTCTGCACTAGCGGGGACGGATGAGCAGTTCTTC. The rearrangement uses TRBV10-3 and TRBJ2-1, with TRBD2 matching 10 bases. Trimming removed 0 bases from V and 8 bases from J; junction bases left unmatched: 7. CDR3 length equals 16 residues. Per the germline V gene, CDR1 is ENHRY and CDR2 is SYGVKD.

This clone was observed a few times. Other DNA sequences in the same sample also yield this CDR3. The V call is TRBV29-1, the J call TRBJ1-1; possible D gene TRBD1, 6 bases. The CDR3 is 11 amino acids. In germline, CDR1 is SQVTM, CDR2 ANQGSEA. The V end was cut by 7 bases, the J end by 5 bases, with 11 bases between. In DNA, the CDR3 is TGCAGCGCCGGGGGGCCGACTGAAGCTTTCTTT. It codes for CSAGGPTEAFF.

The V gene is TRBV15, the J gene TRBJ2-3; either TRBD1 or TRBD2 may fit D (6 bases each). V lost 2 bases and J lost 4, with 7 bases in between. The CDR3 contains 13 residues. Germline CDR1 and CDR2: LNHNV and YYDKDF (reference sequence). CDR3 region: CATSRRGADTQYF. CDR3 nucleotides: TGTGCCACCAGCAGAAGGGGGGCAGATACGCAGTATTTT. Full variable domain (remainder filled in from reference TRBV15 and TRBJ2-3): DAMVIQNPRYQVTQFGKPVTLSCSQTLNHNVMYWYQQKSSQAPKLLFHYYDKDFNNEADTPDNFQSRRPNTSFCFLDIRSPGLGDTAMYLCATSRRGADTQYFGPGTRLTVL.

The rearrangement joins TRBV4-2 to TRBJ2-3; D perhaps matches TRBD2 (5 bases). The length of the CDR3 is 13 residues. CDR1 and CDR2 (germline): LGHNA, YNFKEQ. Deletions cut 1 base from V and 3 bases from J, with 5 bases between. The CDR3 DNA reads as TGTGCCAGCAGCCAAGCGGGGACAGATACGCAGTATTTT. Translating it yields CASSQAGTDTQYF.

About this clone itself: Other DNA sequences from this sample encode an identical CDR3 as well. The CDR3 is CASSQGQGYTEAFF. In DNA form, the CDR3 reads TGCGCCAGCAGCCAAGGACAGGGCTACACTGAAGCTTTCTTT. The chain is built from TRBV4-1 and TRBJ1-1; 7 bases line up with TRBD1. CDR1 and CDR2 (germline): MGHRA, YSYEKL. J lost 3 bases, V lost 1 base, and 2 bases had no gene match. The CDR3 covers 14 residues.

The gene calls are TRBV28 and TRBJ2-1; D is ambiguous. The CDR3 runs to 15 residues. Germline V lookup: CDR1 MDHEN, CDR2 SYDVKM. V lost 3 bases, J lost 0 bases, and 9 bases lay in between. CDR3 bases: TGTGCCAGCAGTTTCCACCCCTCCTCCTACAATGAGCAGTTCTTC. It specifies CASSFHPSSYNEQFF.

The chain employs TRBV18 and TRBJ1-4; D call uncertain. Trimming left V 0 bases short and J 6 bases short, with 8 bases between. Germline V gene data show CDR1 as KGHSH and CDR2 as LQKENI. The CDR3 has 14 residues. The CDR3 loop reads CASSPPLADEKLFF. The CDR3 nucleotides read TGTGCCAGCTCACCACCGCTCGCAGATGAAAAACTGTTTTTT.

The chain has TRBV28 and TRBJ1-1; unclear D gene. The CDR3 is 15 amino acids. From germline, CDR1 is MDHEN and CDR2 SYDVKM. V dropped 0 bases and J dropped 0 bases, with 8 bases sitting between them. The CDR3, as DNA: TGTGCCAGCAGTTTATGGGTGCGGATGAACACTGAAGCTTTCTTT. This encodes CASSLWVRMNTEAFF.

This clone occurred once. V usage is TRBV5-1 and J usage is TRBJ2-7, with 9 bases that match TRBD2. Germline loops: CDR1 SGHRS, CDR2 YFSETQ. The CDR3 extends over 15 amino acids. The ends lost 7 bases at V and 6 bases at J; junction bases unmatched: 14. The CDR3 spells CASRAGTSISLEQYF. CDR3 coding DNA: TGCGCCAGCCGAGCCGGGACTAGCATATCTCTCGAGCAGTACTTC.

Remarks on this clone: Other nucleotide sequences from this sample produce the same CDR3. The chain has TRBV28 and TRBJ2-7, with a tentative D call TRBD2 (6 bases). Germline CDR1 MDHEN, CDR2 SYDVKM. Trimming took 7 bases from V and 3 from J, leaving 16 bases between them. The CDR3 contains 14 residues. CDR3: CASNKPGARYEQYF. CDR3 nucleotides: TGTGCCAGCAATAAACCGGGAGCCCGCTACGAGCAGTACTTC.